This T cell receptor (beta chain) appears in the sequencing data of a study of identical twins. Turning to this clonotype: What it recognizes is unknown.

General study findings and limits: A partial confounding effect on zero-insertion analyses could come from invariant MAIT and iNKT cells. Those out-of-frame alpha sequences shared by twins showed an excess of low generation probability. Models predicted less out-of-frame TCR alpha sharing in monozygotic twins than was found.

TCRdb reanalysed the 5' RACE reads using MiXCR and keeps one entry per CDR3 protein. The table has 510,000 or so distinct CDR3 sequences, approximately 14% seen once. This sample was also put to use in a study of yellow fever vaccine responses in identical twins. That work states: Twins' vaccine T cell response reportedly seemed partly convergent, partly personalized.

The sequence came from a woman in her late teens or twenties in good health. The specimen sequenced was CD4+ T cells sorted from blood.

The CDR3 DNA reads TGTGCCAGCAGCTTACCCCGGGGGGGCCAAGAGACCCAGTACTTC. Translating gives CASSLPRGGQETQYF. V usage is TRBV7-9 and J usage is TRBJ2-5; 8 bases map to TRBD2. The germline V gene encodes CDR1 SEHNR and CDR2 FQNEAQ (reference sequence). CDR3 length: 15 residues. V trimming: 2 bases; J trimming: 1 base; junction bases outside the gene matches: 3.